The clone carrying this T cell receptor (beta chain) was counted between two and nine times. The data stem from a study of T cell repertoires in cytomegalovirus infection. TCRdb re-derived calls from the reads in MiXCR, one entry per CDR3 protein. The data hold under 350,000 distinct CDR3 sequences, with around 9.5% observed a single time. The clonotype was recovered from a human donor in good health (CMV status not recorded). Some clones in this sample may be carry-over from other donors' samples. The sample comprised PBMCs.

The CDR3 loop reads CSARGKTVTNYGYTF. The CDR3 DNA is TGCAGTGCTAGAGGGAAGACAGTGACTAACTATGGCTACACCTTC. The gene calls are TRBV20-1 and TRBJ1-2; possible D gene TRBD1, 5 bases. The CDR3 is made up of 15 amino acids. CDR1 and CDR2 (germline): DFQATT, SNEGSKA (reference sequence). The V end was cut by 1 base, the J end by 0 bases, with 12 bases between.